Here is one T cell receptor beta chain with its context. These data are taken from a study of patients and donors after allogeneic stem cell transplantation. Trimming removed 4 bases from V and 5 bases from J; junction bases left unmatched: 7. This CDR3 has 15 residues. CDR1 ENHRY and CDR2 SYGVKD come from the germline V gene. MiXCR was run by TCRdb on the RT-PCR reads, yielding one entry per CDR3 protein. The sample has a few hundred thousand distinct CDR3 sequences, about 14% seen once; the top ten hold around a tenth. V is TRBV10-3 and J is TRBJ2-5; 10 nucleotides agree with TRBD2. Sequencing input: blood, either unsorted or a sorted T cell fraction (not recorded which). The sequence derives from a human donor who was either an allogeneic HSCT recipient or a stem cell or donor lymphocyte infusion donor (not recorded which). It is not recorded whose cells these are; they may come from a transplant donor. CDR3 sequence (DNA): TGTGCCATCAGTGTAGTACTAGCGGGACCGGAGACCCAGTACTTC. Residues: CAISVVLAGPETQYF.